These 21 T cell receptor beta chains came from one sample sequenced in a study of T cells after posttransplantation cyclophosphamide. Data came from immunoSEQ multiplex PCR; TCRdb stores just in-frame clones and leaves some out. The sample counts around 13,000 clones, none seen once; the ten largest own roughly a quarter. Busulfan-fludarabine conditioning, marrow transplant, and cyclophosphamide on days +3 and +4 were administered. The specimen comprised PBMCs, sampled after allogeneic stem cell transplant with posttransplant cyclophosphamide. The receptors here all came from a female patient in her forties or fifties who received an allogeneic stem cell transplant from an unrelated donor, was CMV-positive, and had acute GVHD only. Part of the T cell pool may stem from the graft donor.

This clone turned up a few times. The genes are TRBV28 and TRBJ1-2; the match to TRBD1 covers 8 bases. The CDR3 runs to 17 residues. J lost 5 bases, V lost 2 bases, and 13 bases had no gene match. Germline values: CDR1 MDHEN, CDR2 SYDVKM. Written as DNA, the CDR3 is TGTGCCAGCAGTTTAGGGGCTGGACAGGGCGTAGGGTATGGCTACACCTTC. Translation: CASSLGAGQGVGYGYTF.

This clone was counted between two and nine times. The V gene is TRBV4-3, the J gene TRBJ1-5; no firm D call. Germline-derived CDR1 and CDR2 are LGHNA and YSLEER. CDR3 length: 14 residues. Trimming shortened V by 0 bases and J by 7 bases, and 10 bases separated the two germline ends. The CDR3 loop reads CASSQDTSRQPQHF. The CDR3 coding sequence is TGCGCCAGCAGCCAAGATACTTCGCGCCAGCCCCAGCATTTT.

In this sample, this clone turned up many times. V usage is TRBV18 and J usage is TRBJ2-7; TRBD2 matches 12 bases. CDR3 length: 15 residues. The V gene end was trimmed by 5 bases and the J gene end by 4 bases; junction bases not matched to a gene: 6. Germline V gene data show CDR1 as KGHSH and CDR2 as LQKENI. The CDR3 DNA sequence: TGTGCCAGCTCATCCCGGACTAGCGGGAAGTACGAGCAGTACTTC. Its translation is CASSSRTSGKYEQYF.

This sequence joins TRBV18 and TRBJ2-3; 9 bases match TRBD1. The CDR3 loop spans 15 amino acids. Germline V lookup: CDR1 KGHSH, CDR2 LQKENI. Unmatched junction bases numbered 2, after V lost 0 bases and J lost 4 bases. CDR3 bases: TGTGCCAGCTCACCACCGGGACAGGGCGCAGATACGCAGTATTTT. Protein sequence: CASSPPGQGADTQYF.

At least ten counts were recorded for this clone. This chain connects TRBV28 to TRBJ1-5; D not resolved. Looked up from germline, CDR1 is MDHEN and CDR2 is SYDVKM. The V end was cut by 3 bases, the J end by 3 bases, with 9 bases between. This CDR3 has 14 amino acids. DNA for the CDR3: TGTGCCAGCAGTTTCGGAGGTTCCAATCAGCCCCAGCATTTT. Translation: CASSFGGSNQPQHF.

This chain uses TRBV18 with TRBJ2-7, with 7 nucleotides matching TRBD1. The germline CDR1 and CDR2 sequences are KGHSH and LQKENI. Trimming removed 6 bases from V and 3 bases from J; junction bases left unmatched: 5. The CDR3 consists of 13 residues. The CDR3 DNA reads as TGTGCCAGCTCTCACGGACAGGACTACGAGCAGTACTTC. Its protein product is CASSHGQDYEQYF.

This clone came up many times. This chain links TRBV4-1 with TRBJ2-7; tentative D call: TRBD2 (6 bases). In germline, CDR1 is MGHRA, CDR2 YSYEKL. Trimming cost V 3 bases and J 7 bases, with 7 bases left between them. The CDR3 is 11 residues long. The CDR3 DNA follows: TGCGCCAGCAGCCAGGGGAGGGAGCAGTACGTC. Protein product: CASSQGREQYV.

In its sample, this clone was seen many times. The chain carries TRBV9 and TRBJ2-3; 8 nucleotides match TRBD2. The CDR3 is made up of 16 amino acids. With V trimmed by 1 base and J by 3 bases, 7 bases remained unmatched. Per germline, CDR1 SGDLS and CDR2 YYNGEE. CDR3 residues: CASSVLGRARTDTQYF. The CDR3 DNA follows: TGTGCCAGCAGCGTACTCGGGAGGGCCCGAACAGATACGCAGTATTTT.

This clone showed up many times. V and J are TRBV2 and TRBJ1-5; TRBD1 agrees at 7 bases. The CDR3 contains 13 residues. The J segment lost 5 bases and the V segment lost 6 bases, leaving 4 bases of the junction unmatched. The germline CDR1 and CDR2 sequences are SNHLY and FYNNEI. The CDR3 sequence is CASRQGSYQPQHF. Written as DNA, the CDR3 is TGTGCCAGCAGACAGGGGTCTTATCAGCCCCAGCATTTT.

This clone was recorded many times. The chain couples TRBV7-8 to TRBJ1-5, with D possibly matching TRBD1 (6 bases). V lost 4 bases and J 0 bases, leaving 16 bases between the germline ends. The CDR3 loop spans 17 amino acids. Germline loops: CDR1 SGHVS, CDR2 FQNEAQ. The CDR3 sequence is CASSSQDSLYSNQPQHF. CDR3 bases: TGTGCCAGCAGCTCCCAGGACAGTCTTTATAGCAATCAGCCCCAGCATTTT.

This clone was detected many times. The CDR3 bases are TGTGCCAGCTCACGAAATCACAGGGGAGGCGAGCAGTACGTC. Its protein is CASSRNHRGGEQYV. The chain combines TRBV18 with TRBJ2-7, with D possibly being TRBD1 (7 bases). Trimming pared 4 bases from V and 6 bases from J, leaving 16 bases between. In germline, CDR1 is KGHSH, CDR2 LQKENI. The CDR3 covers 14 residues.

CDR3 bases: TGCGCCAGCAGCTTGGCGGCAGACACTGGAAACACCATATATTTT. Protein sequence: CASSLAADTGNTIYF. This chain connects TRBV5-1 to TRBJ1-3; D is unclear. The germline V gene encodes CDR1 SGHRS and CDR2 YFSETQ. CDR3 length: 15 amino acids. V was trimmed by 0 bases and J by 2 bases, leaving 9 bases between them.

The table lists this clone with a few counts. At one end, the junction sequence differs from germline, possibly due to a read error. The chain employs TRBV7-7 and TRBJ2-5; 11 nucleotides line up with TRBD2. Germline loops: CDR1 SSHAT, CDR2 FNYEAQ (reference sequence). The CDR3 has 16 amino acids. The CDR3 sequence is CASSLRLAGQSETQYF. The CDR3 DNA is TGTGCTAGCAGCCTCAGACTAGCGGGGCAGTCAGAGACCCAGTACTTC.

This clone was recorded at least ten times. CDR3 sequence (DNA): TGCAGCGTTGAGGGCGGACAGCAATCCTACGAGCAGTACTTC. It codes for CSVEGGQQSYEQYF. This chain links TRBV29-1 with TRBJ2-7; D may be TRBD1 (6 bases). Trimming left V 3 bases short and J 1 base short, with 13 bases between. The CDR3 extends over 14 amino acids. The germline V gene encodes CDR1 SQVTM and CDR2 ANQGSEA.

The chain links TRBV7-2 to TRBJ2-3; D perhaps matches TRBD2 (7 bases). The CDR3 contains 15 residues. In germline, CDR1 is SGHTA, CDR2 FQGNSA. V was shortened by 3 bases and J by 0 bases, with 10 bases between the two germline ends. The CDR3, as DNA: TGTGCCAGCAGCTTGCGGGGGCCTAGCACAGATACGCAGTATTTT. It translates to CASSLRGPSTDTQYF.

The sample holds many counts of this clone. The chain uses TRBV4-1 and TRBJ2-7; 7 nucleotides align to TRBD1. CDR1 is MGHRA, CDR2 YSYEKL, per germline. With 1 base clipped from V and 3 bases from J, the junction kept 3 bases outside the gene matches. The CDR3 has 14 residues. The CDR3 DNA sequence: TGCGCCAGCAGCCAAGGACAGGGAAACTACGAGCAGTACGTC. It yields the protein CASSQGQGNYEQYV.

In this sample, this clone turned up many times. The J gene is TRBJ2-2, the V gene TRBV15; TRBD1 aligns across 11 bases. Germline V CDR1 and CDR2: LNHNV, YYDKDF (reference sequence). This CDR3 region has 18 residues. Trimming took 7 bases from V and 3 from J; bases not matched to a gene: 13. The CDR3 DNA sequence: TGTGCCACCATCAGCGGACAGGGGGCGTTATTGGACACCGGGGAGCTGTTTTTT. Its protein is CATISGQGALLDTGELFF.

This clone was recorded a few times. V usage is TRBV5-1 and J usage is TRBJ2-3; possibly TRBD2 for D (5 bases). The CDR3 runs 14 residues. Looked up from germline, CDR1 is SGHRS and CDR2 is YFSETQ. V shed 3 bases and J shed 4 bases, with 12 bases lying between them. In DNA form, the CDR3 reads TGCGCCAGCAGCTCCCTGAACGGGGCAGATACGCAGTATTTT. Protein: CASSSLNGADTQYF. The entire variable domain, with the rest obtained from reference TRBV5-1 and TRBJ2-3, is as follows: KAGVTQTPRYLIKTRGQQVTLSCSPISGHRSVSWYQQTPGQGLQFLFEYFSETQRNKGNFPGRFSGRQFSNSRSEMNVSTLELGDSALYLCASSSLNGADTQYFGPGTRLTVL.

This clone was seen more than once but under ten times. This chain uses TRBV7-2 with TRBJ2-1; D gene uncertain. Germline CDR1 reads SGHTA; CDR2 reads FQGNSA. The V gene lost 1 base and the J gene lost 0 bases, with 7 bases spanning the gap. The CDR3 runs to 15 residues. CDR3 nucleotide sequence: TGTGCCAGCAGCTTAGTAGCTGACTCCTACAATGAGCAGTTCTTC. Translated: CASSLVADSYNEQFF.

In this sample, this clone turned up many times. The CDR3 region is CASSLFEQGAVGANVLTF. Here the CDR3 DNA reads TGCGCCAGCAGCTTGTTCGAACAGGGGGCTGTTGGGGCCAACGTCCTGACTTTC. The chain is built from TRBV5-1 and TRBJ2-6, with 9 bases fitting TRBD1. Germline trimming cut 1 base from V and 3 bases from J; bases unmatched to any gene: 8. There are 18 residues in the CDR3. Germline V gives CDR1 SGHRS, CDR2 YFSETQ.

V gene TRBV7-3 combines with J gene TRBJ2-3; D gene uncertain. Per germline, CDR1 SGHTA and CDR2 FQGTGA. The CDR3 has 14 amino acids. Trimming took off 1 base at V and 0 bases at J, with 5 bases between the two ends. CDR3 residues: CASSLNPSTDTQYF. The CDR3 DNA is TGTGCCAGCAGCTTAAATCCTAGCACAGATACGCAGTATTTT.